The text below deals with one TCR beta chain. V lost 5 bases and J 5 bases, leaving 6 bases between the germline ends. Germline loops: CDR1 SGHVS, CDR2 FQNEAQ. This CDR3 spans 11 amino acids. The sample is drawn from a study of blood T cell repertoires in COVID-19. Study context: The United States, Italy and Spain were the sources of the acute and convalescent COVID-19 samples.

Original processing notes: Scientists estimated how many nucleated cells there were by amplifying reference gene primers. TCRdb's table, derived via immunoSEQ multiplex PCR, lists solely in-frame clones and lacks some. V and J calls and clone size follow that table, whereas D and trimming were derived from the DNA. The sample lists around 150,000 clones; 65% to 85% were seen once. This clonotype was obtained from a woman aged 80 or over with acute or convalescent COVID-19. Sequencing used peripheral blood. The V call is TRBV7-8, the J call TRBJ2-5; D remains ambiguous. CDR3 loop: CASSPRETQYF. CDR3 DNA sequence: TGTGCCAGCAGCCCCCGGGAGACCCAGTACTTC.